One sample yielded the 3 T cell receptor beta chains listed below, sequenced in a study of T cell responses to AZD1222 COVID-19 vaccine. Using immunoSEQ multiplex PCR, the repertoire was profiled, and TCRdb retains in-frame clones only, with some absent. The sample contains some 130,000 clones, over 65% of which appear only once. The material was peripheral blood, obtained on day 0 of AZD1222 vaccination. Receptor source: an adult in good health.

This sequence joins TRBV6-1 and TRBJ1-5; tentative D call: TRBD1 (5 bases). CDR3 length equals 14 residues. Germline V gene data show CDR1 as MNHNS and CDR2 as SASEGT. The V gene lost 1 base and the J gene lost 5 bases, with 9 bases spanning the gap. CDR3 DNA: TGTGCCAGCAGTGAAGGGGGCAACGATCAGCCCCAGCATTTT. Its translation: CASSEGGNDQPQHF.

V and J are TRBV14 and TRBJ1-2, with 11 nucleotides matching TRBD1. J was trimmed by 2 bases and V by 4 bases; bases with no gene match: 9. The CDR3 is 17 amino acids. Germline assignment: CDR1 SGHDN and CDR2 FVKESK. The CDR3 reads CASSLRTGGSWNYGYTF. In DNA, the CDR3 is TGTGCCAGCAGCCTAAGGACAGGGGGCTCGTGGAACTATGGCTACACCTTC.

This chain connects TRBV7-9 to TRBJ1-6; D gene ambiguous. Between the trimmed V and J ends, which lost 1 base and 5 bases, there was a span of 6 bases. This CDR3 is 14 amino acids long. Germline CDR1 reads SEHNR; CDR2 reads FQNEAQ (reference sequence). CDR3 bases: TGTGCCAGCAGCTTAGGGGCAGATAATTCACCCCTCCACTTT. Protein: CASSLGADNSPLHF.